A single sample gave rise to the 18 T cell receptor beta chains below, sequenced in a study of regulatory T cells in long-lasting Graves disease. The sample's time point: newly diagnosed GD, antithyroid drugs for less than 3 months. Researchers made the TCR library from RNA that was extracted from PBMCs. TCR beta libraries were built with iRepertoire HTBI primers and Arm-PCR of CDR3 regions. TCRdb recomputed calls from the multiplex PCR reads with MiXCR, one row per CDR3 protein. The table has 550,000 to 700,000 distinct CDR3 sequences, 15% to 20% seen once. This sample also appeared in a second study, on T cells in Graves' hyperthyroidism and ophthalmopathy.

Sequenced material: peripheral blood mononuclear cells (PBMCs), taken at new diagnosis, from a patient treated with antithyroid drugs. These receptors originate from a man younger than 35 with Graves disease.

This clonotype was counted a few times. The chain carries TRBV7-9 and TRBJ2-5, with 9 bases aligning to TRBD2. V was pared by 9 bases and J by 2 bases, with 4 bases of the junction left unmatched. This CDR3 region has 13 residues. Germline CDR1 SEHNR, CDR2 FQNEAQ (reference sequence). The CDR3 sequence: CASSGLAQETQYF. CDR3 coding DNA: TGTGCCAGTAGCGGACTAGCGCAAGAGACCCAGTACTTC.

V and J are TRBV5-6 and TRBJ2-3; TRBD2 agrees at 13 bases. Germline CDR1 is SGHDT and CDR2 is YYEEEE. This CDR3 has 17 residues. The ends lost 4 bases at V and 4 bases at J; junction bases unmatched: 9. The CDR3 sequence: CASSPGLAGVRADTQYF. The CDR3 DNA follows: TGTGCCAGCAGCCCTGGACTAGCGGGAGTTCGCGCAGATACGCAGTATTTT.

This clonotype was counted ten times or more. V is TRBV30 and J is TRBJ2-1, with 11 bases matching TRBD2. Germline V gene lookup returns CDR1 GTSNPN and CDR2 SVGIG (reference sequence). This CDR3 is built from 13 residues. V shed 3 bases, J shed 7 bases, and the junction held 2 bases outside the gene matches. CDR3 residues: CAWRLAGGNEQFF. CDR3 DNA: TGTGCCTGGAGATTAGCGGGAGGGAATGAGCAGTTCTTC.

This clonotype was observed many times. V and J are TRBV4-1 and TRBJ1-5; the D is unclear. Trimming removed 0 bases at V and 4 bases at J, with 10 bases between. The CDR3 loop spans 15 amino acids. The germline gives CDR1 MGHRA, CDR2 YSYEKL. CDR3 in amino acids: CASSQDLGANQPQHF. CDR3 bases: TGCGCCAGCAGCCAAGATCTGGGTGCTAATCAGCCCCAGCATTTT.

This CDR3 reads CASSRGTSGSNHEQFF. CDR3 bases: TGTGCCAGCAGTCGAGGGACTAGCGGGAGCAACCATGAGCAGTTCTTC. This chain joins TRBV27 and TRBJ2-1; 14 bases line up with TRBD2. V trimming: 5 bases; J trimming: 8 bases; junction bases outside the gene matches: 8. The CDR3 totals 16 residues. Germline lookup yields CDR1 MNHEY and CDR2 SMNVEV (reference sequence).

Ten or more counts support this clonotype. The chain couples TRBV6-1 to TRBJ2-7; 8 bases map to TRBD2. There are 17 residues in the CDR3. Germline V gene lookup returns CDR1 MNHNS and CDR2 SASEGT. V lost 7 bases to trimming and J lost 1 base; unmatched junction nucleotides: 15. The CDR3 here is CASTRSPRSGSSYEQYF. In DNA, the CDR3 is TGTGCCAGCACCCGTAGCCCCCGCAGCGGGAGTTCCTACGAGCAGTACTTC.

This clonotype was observed many times. The J gene is TRBJ2-1, the V gene TRBV5-1; 8 bases map to TRBD2. Germline V gene data show CDR1 as SGHRS and CDR2 as YFSETQ. With V trimmed by 4 bases and J by 8 bases, 11 bases remained unmatched. This CDR3 contains 15 residues. CDR3 region: CASSRTSYLGDEQFF. CDR3 DNA: TGCGCCAGCAGCCGGACTAGCTATTTAGGCGATGAGCAGTTCTTC.

This clonotype was seen a few times. This chain connects TRBV9 to TRBJ2-7; 8 bases align to TRBD1. Germline loops: CDR1 SGDLS, CDR2 YYNGEE. The V gene end was trimmed by 2 bases and the J gene end by 3 bases; junction bases not matched to a gene: 7. CDR3 length: 15 residues. CDR3 in amino acids: CASSVGQGSGYEQYF. DNA of the CDR3: TGTGCCAGCAGCGTCGGACAGGGTTCGGGCTACGAGCAGTACTTC.

This clonotype was counted at least ten times. Here the CDR3 DNA reads TGTGCCAGCAGCCCGATCGGGACTAAAACCTACAATGAGCAGTTCTTC. It codes for CASSPIGTKTYNEQFF. The chain links TRBV11-2 to TRBJ2-1; 7 bases match TRBD2. CDR1 and CDR2 (germline): SGHAT, FQNNGV. Trimming took 5 bases from V and 2 from J; bases not matched to a gene: 9. The CDR3 sequence is 16 residues long.

At least ten counts were recorded for this clonotype. The rearrangement uses TRBV10-3 and TRBJ1-2; a weak D match, TRBD1 (5 bases). CDR1 is ENHRY and CDR2 is SYGVKD in the germline V gene. V lost 4 bases, J lost 4 bases, and 10 bases lay in between. The CDR3 length is 13 residues. In DNA form, the CDR3 reads TGTGCCATCAGTGTGGGGGGTTTCTATGGCTACACCTTC. This sequence encodes CAISVGGFYGYTF.

Of note for this clonotype: One end of the junction fails to match germline, which may point to a read error. The genes are TRBV19 and TRBJ1-1, with 7 bases matching TRBD1. This CDR3 comprises 15 residues. Germline V lookup: CDR1 LNHDA, CDR2 SQIVND (reference sequence). CDR3 in amino acids: CTRPSRGRGKTEAFF. The CDR3 DNA sequence: TGTACCAGGCCATCCAGGGGGAGAGGGAAGACTGAAGCTTTCTTT.

This clonotype turned up a few times. The rearrangement joins TRBV9 to TRBJ1-1; no clear D gene. V dropped 0 bases and J dropped 0 bases, with 9 bases sitting between them. The germline gives CDR1 SGDLS, CDR2 YYNGEE. The CDR3 extends over 15 amino acids. CDR3 residues: CASSVGSAMNTEAFF. DNA of the CDR3: TGTGCCAGCAGCGTAGGGTCAGCCATGAACACTGAAGCTTTCTTT. Looking up the rest from reference TRBV9 and TRBJ1-1 gives the full variable domain: DSGVTQTPKHLITATGQRVTLRCSPRSGDLSVYWYQQSLDQGLQFLIQYYNGEERAKGNILERFSAQQFPDLHSELNLSSLELGDSALYFCASSVGSAMNTEAFFGQGTRLTVV.

This clonotype was found many times. J is TRBJ2-7 and V is TRBV3-1; no reliable D call. The CDR3 runs 13 residues. Deletions cut 5 bases from V and 6 bases from J, with 14 bases between. The germline V gene encodes CDR1 LGHDT and CDR2 YNNKEL (reference sequence). CDR3 sequence reads: CASSDLLGREQYF. CDR3 nucleotides: TGTGCCAGCAGCGATCTCCTAGGACGCGAGCAGTACTTC.

The rearrangement uses TRBV7-3 and TRBJ2-6, with a tentative D call TRBD2 (5 bases). The CDR3 extends over 16 amino acids. Between the trimmed V and J ends, which lost 5 bases and 3 bases, there was a span of 14 bases. Germline V gene sequence: CDR1 SGHTA, CDR2 FQGTGA. The CDR3 DNA follows: TGTGCCAGCAGCCTTTACGGGGAAGATGGGGCCAACGTCCTGACTTTC. Translating gives CASSLYGEDGANVLTF.

The rearrangement joins TRBV14 to TRBJ2-1; 9 nucleotides line up with TRBD2. This CDR3 is built from 16 residues. Unmatched junction bases numbered 14, after V lost 6 bases and J lost 8 bases. In germline, CDR1 is SGHDN, CDR2 FVKESK. CDR3 DNA sequence: TGTGCCAGCAGTCCAACCGGGACTAGCCCGAACGATGAGCAGTTCTTC. Amino acids: CASSPTGTSPNDEQFF.

The chain joins TRBV29-1 to TRBJ2-5, with 9 bases aligning to TRBD2. The CDR3 length is 15 residues. V shed 2 bases, J shed 1 base, and the junction held 5 bases outside the gene matches. From germline, CDR1 is SQVTM and CDR2 ANQGSEA. In nucleotides, the CDR3 is TGCAGCGTTGAACCTAGCGGGACATTCCAAGAGACCCAGTACTTC. This gives the protein CSVEPSGTFQETQYF.

The chain has TRBV5-8 and TRBJ2-7; TRBD2 matches at 9 bases. Germline V gene lookup returns CDR1 SGHTS and CDR2 YDEGEE. V was clipped by 2 bases and J by 4 bases; unmatched bases: 1. The CDR3 sequence is 13 residues long. This chain's CDR3 is CASSFSGRYEQYF. DNA for the CDR3: TGTGCCAGCAGCTTCAGCGGGAGGTACGAGCAGTACTTC.

As regards this clonotype: A much larger clone differs by one base, so this may be a read error. J is TRBJ2-7 and V is TRBV28; 12 bases are shared with TRBD2. This CDR3 has 15 residues. Germline CDR1 reads MDHEN; CDR2 reads SYDVKM. The J segment lost 6 bases and the V segment lost 7 bases, leaving 10 bases of the junction unmatched. CDR3 nucleotides: TGTGCCAGCAAAGGCCCGGGACTAGCGGGTCCCGAGCAGTACTTC. This sequence encodes CASKGPGLAGPEQYF.